The 27 T cell receptor beta chains below come from one sample, sequenced in a study of lymphopenia after photon versus proton radiotherapy. TCRdb's table, derived via immunoSEQ multiplex PCR, lists solely in-frame clones and lacks some. The table includes some 26,000 clones, around 81% detected once. The sequenced sample was peripheral blood, obtained from a patient treated with photon-based radiotherapy. These receptors were taken from a man aged 50 or older with gastric cancer.

The chain links TRBV27 to TRBJ2-5, with D possibly matching TRBD1 (6 bases). V dropped 4 bases and J dropped 3 bases, with 12 bases sitting between them. Germline loops: CDR1 MNHEY, CDR2 SMNVEV (reference sequence). This CDR3 has 14 amino acids. The CDR3 is CASSYLGDKETQYF. DNA for the CDR3: TGTGCCAGCAGTTACCTGGGGGACAAAGAGACCCAGTACTTC.

The chain joins TRBV9 to TRBJ2-5, with D tentatively TRBD2 (6 bases). The V gene's germline CDR1 is SGDLS and CDR2 YYNGEE. V lost 3 bases, J lost 2 bases, and 17 bases lay in between. There are 16 residues in the CDR3. This CDR3 reads CASSGRPGTSQETQYF. The CDR3 DNA follows: TGTGCCAGCAGCGGGAGGCCCGGGACTTCTCAAGAGACCCAGTACTTC.

This clone was seen just once. The chain has TRBV19 and TRBJ2-2; D may correspond to TRBD1 or TRBD2 (7 bases each). Trimming cost V 3 bases and J 5 bases, with 16 bases left between them. Germline CDR1 is LNHDA and CDR2 is SQIVND (reference sequence). This CDR3 spans 16 amino acids. The CDR3 DNA follows: TGTGCCAGTAGTATGAAGAGGGGGCGGGGGACCGGGGAGCTGTTTTTT. Translated: CASSMKRGRGTGELFF.

The V gene is TRBV4-1, the J gene TRBJ2-7; 7 bases line up with TRBD1. V dropped 2 bases and J dropped 0; count of bases not matched to a gene: 7. The CDR3 runs 16 residues. CDR1 and CDR2 (germline): MGHRA, YSYEKL. CDR3 DNA: TGCGCCAGCAGCCAATTTCGGGACAGCTACTCCTACGAGCAGTACTTC. It encodes CASSQFRDSYSYEQYF.

The rearrangement uses TRBV30 and TRBJ1-3; perhaps TRBD1 as D (6 bases). The CDR3 runs to 14 residues. V lost 5 bases, J lost 2 bases, and 13 bases lay in between. Germline lookup yields CDR1 GTSNPN and CDR2 SVGIG (reference sequence). CDR3: CAWGGGAPGNTIYF. CDR3 DNA: TGTGCCTGGGGCGGGGGCGCCCCTGGAAACACCATATATTTT. The full variable domain, rest sourced from reference TRBV30 and TRBJ1-3, is SQTIHQWPATLVQPVGSPLSLECTVEGTSNPNLYWYRQAAGRGLQLLFYSVGIGQISSEVPQNLSASRPQDRQFILSSKKLLLSDSGFYLCAWGGGAPGNTIYFGEGSWLTVV.

The V and J genes are TRBV6-1 and TRBJ1-1, with TRBD1 as a possible D gene (5 bases). The CDR3 is 14 residues long. V lost 3 bases, J lost 6 bases, and 14 bases lay in between. Germline CDR1 MNHNS, CDR2 SASEGT. The CDR3 DNA sequence: TGTGCCAGCAGTGAGGACACCTTTAGGCCTGAAGCTTTCTTT. It codes for CASSEDTFRPEAFF.

This clone came up once. The CDR3 here is CASSFLAGGDGYTF. The CDR3 nucleotides are TGTGCCAGCAGCTTTCTTGCAGGGGGCGACGGCTACACCTTC. The chain couples TRBV7-2 to TRBJ1-2; 8 bases align to TRBD1. Germline trimming cut 3 bases from V and 8 bases from J; bases unmatched to any gene: 8. The CDR3 runs to 14 residues. Germline lookup yields CDR1 SGHTA and CDR2 FQGNSA.

This sequence joins TRBV7-3 and TRBJ1-3, with 7 bases matching TRBD1. V shed 5 bases and J 0 bases; nucleotides not matched to a gene: 1. The CDR3 loop spans 14 amino acids. Germline V gives CDR1 SGHTA, CDR2 FQGTGA. CDR3 nucleotide sequence: TGTGCCAGCAGCCCAGGGGGCTCTGGAAACACCATATATTTT. This encodes CASSPGGSGNTIYF.

The gene calls are TRBV2 and TRBJ1-5, with D tentatively TRBD1 (5 bases). The CDR3 consists of 12 residues. CDR1 and CDR2 from the germline V gene are SNHLY and FYNNEI. V gave up 4 bases and J gave up 6 bases, with 7 bases separating them. The CDR3 region has the DNA TGTGCCAGCAGTGGGGGCTCTCAGCCCCAGCATTTT. Translating it yields CASSGGSQPQHF.

V gene TRBV10-3 combines with J gene TRBJ1-2; tentative D call: TRBD1 (5 bases). V gave up 3 bases and J gave up 8 bases, with 13 bases separating them. The CDR3 sequence is 13 residues long. Looked up from germline, CDR1 is ENHRY and CDR2 is SYGVKD. The CDR3 loop is CAISDSRQKGYTF. CDR3 coding DNA: TGTGCCATCAGTGATAGTCGACAGAAAGGCTACACCTTC.

The rearrangement links TRBV11-2 to TRBJ2-2; maybe TRBD1 (6 bases). With 8 bases removed from V and 2 bases from J, the gap between germline ends came to 15 bases. The CDR3 is 15 residues long. Germline CDR1 is SGHAT and CDR2 is FQNNGV. CDR3 sequence: CASRRGRGNTGELFF. The CDR3 region has the DNA TGTGCCAGCCGAAGGGGGAGAGGAAACACCGGGGAGCTGTTTTTT.

The chain employs TRBV5-1 and TRBJ2-1; 9 nucleotides agree with TRBD1. The CDR3 has 13 residues. CDR1 and CDR2 from the germline V gene are SGHRS and YFSETQ. J was trimmed by 5 bases and V by 7 bases; bases with no gene match: 4. CDR3 amino acids: CASRQGVDNEQFF. The CDR3 DNA sequence: TGCGCCAGCCGACAGGGGGTTGACAATGAGCAGTTCTTC.

The chain links TRBV6-5 to TRBJ2-1, with 9 bases aligning to TRBD1. The CDR3 runs to 14 residues. Germline trimming cut 5 bases from V and 7 bases from J; bases unmatched to any gene: 6. CDR1 and CDR2 from the germline V gene are MNHEY and SVGAGI. CDR3 amino acids: CASSGTGTFNEQFF. The CDR3 DNA reads as TGTGCCAGCAGTGGGACAGGGACATTTAATGAGCAGTTCTTC.

For the CDR3, the DNA is TGCAGCGTTCGGGCAGGGAGTAATTCACCCCTCCACTTT. Translation gives CSVRAGSNSPLHF. The chain employs TRBV29-1 and TRBJ1-6; tentative D call: TRBD1 (5 bases). The CDR3 covers 13 residues. Trimming took 5 bases from V and 6 from J, leaving 11 bases between them. Germline values: CDR1 SQVTM, CDR2 ANQGSEA.

This clone was observed a single time. The V call is TRBV27, the J call TRBJ1-2; no definite D call. The CDR3 has 15 amino acids. Germline assignment: CDR1 MNHEY and CDR2 SMNVEV (reference sequence). V was clipped by 5 bases and J by 4 bases, with 17 bases between them. The CDR3 loop is CASSMSDAPSYGYTF. In DNA, the CDR3 is TGTGCCAGCAGTATGAGTGATGCGCCGAGCTATGGCTACACCTTC.

The V and J genes are TRBV16 and TRBJ1-1, with D possibly matching TRBD1 (5 bases). Germline V lookup: CDR1 KGHSY, CDR2 FQNENV. This CDR3 contains 13 residues. V lost 0 bases and J lost 6, with 8 bases in between. The DNA for the CDR3 is TGTGCCAGCAGCCAATCAAGAGGGGCTGAAGCTTTCTTT. This codes for CASSQSRGAEAFF.

This clone was seen just once. The chain uses TRBV5-5 and TRBJ2-1, with TRBD1 matching over 9 bases. Trimming removed 4 bases from V and 6 bases from J; junction bases left unmatched: 8. The CDR3 is 15 residues long. Germline loops: CDR1 SGHKS, CDR2 YYEKEE (reference sequence). CDR3: CASSIGQGFGNEQFF. The CDR3 coding sequence is TGTGCCAGCAGCATCGGACAGGGGTTCGGCAATGAGCAGTTCTTC.

This chain connects TRBV11-3 to TRBJ1-3, with D possibly TRBD1 on 6 matching bases. V lost 4 bases, J lost 4 bases, and 8 bases lay in between. The CDR3 length is 13 residues. The germline CDR1 and CDR2 sequences are SGHNT and YENEEA. The CDR3 protein is CASSWDTGNTIYF. The CDR3 DNA reads as TGTGCCAGCAGCTGGGACACGGGAAACACCATATATTTT. Full variable domain (outside the CDR3, taken from reference TRBV11-3 and TRBJ1-3): EAGVVQSPRYKIIEKKQPVAFWCNPISGHNTLYWYLQNLGQGPELLIRYENEEAVDDSQLPKDRFSAERLKGVDSTLKIQPAELGDSAVYLCASSWDTGNTIYFGEGSWLTVV.

This clone came up once. J is TRBJ2-1 and V is TRBV7-9; a possible D gene is TRBD2 (6 bases). V gave up 1 base and J gave up 8 bases, with 12 bases separating them. The CDR3 consists of 14 residues. Germline V gene lookup returns CDR1 SEHNR and CDR2 FQNEAQ (reference sequence). The CDR3: CASSLVRTGDEQFF. As DNA, the CDR3 is TGTGCCAGCAGCTTAGTTCGGACGGGGGATGAGCAGTTCTTC.

To note about this clone: At one boundary the junction diverges from the germline segment, which might be a read error. The chain links TRBV27 to TRBJ1-4; weak D call: TRBD1 (6 bases). This CDR3 has 14 residues. Germline values: CDR1 MNHEY, CDR2 SMNVEV (reference sequence). The chain's CDR3 is CASGQFETDEKLFF. In nucleotides, the CDR3 is TGTGCCAGCGGACAGTTTGAAACTGATGAAAAACTGTTTTTT.

The chain links TRBV27 to TRBJ1-4; perhaps TRBD1 as D (5 bases). Germline V gene data show CDR1 as MNHEY and CDR2 as SMNVEV (reference sequence). The CDR3 has 16 residues. Deletions cut 4 bases from V and 6 bases from J, with 18 bases between. For the CDR3, the DNA is TGTGCCAGCAGTTACGGCCACCGGGGAGGGGATGAAAAACTGTTTTTT. Amino acids: CASSYGHRGGDEKLFF.

The chain carries TRBV4-3 and TRBJ2-7; D perhaps matches TRBD1 (6 bases). Between the trimmed V and J ends, which lost 5 bases and 0 bases, there was a span of 14 bases. CDR1 and CDR2 (germline): LGHNA, YSLEER. The CDR3 consists of 15 residues. The CDR3 region has the DNA TGCGCCAGCAGCATACAAACAGGGTACTCCTACGAGCAGTACTTC. It specifies CASSIQTGYSYEQYF.

The rearrangement links TRBV13 to TRBJ2-3; 11 bases line up with TRBD2. In germline, CDR1 is PRHDT, CDR2 FYEKMQ (reference sequence). V trimming: 0 bases; J trimming: 4 bases; junction bases outside the gene matches: 12. The CDR3 is 19 amino acids. The CDR3 reads CASSLGVLAGGPVADTQYF. The CDR3, as DNA: TGTGCCAGCAGCTTAGGCGTGTTAGCGGGGGGGCCGGTGGCAGATACGCAGTATTTT.

V usage is TRBV7-7 and J usage is TRBJ1-2; no firm D call. The CDR3 length is 12 residues. V was cut by 5 bases and J by 3 bases, with 7 bases left in between. Germline CDR1 SSHAT, CDR2 FNYEAQ (reference sequence). CDR3: CASSGRDYGYTF. The CDR3, as DNA: TGTGCCAGCAGCGGGCGGGACTATGGCTACACCTTC.

The chain combines TRBV6-1 with TRBJ1-2; D gene unclear. CDR1 is MNHNS and CDR2 is SASEGT in the germline V gene. With 7 bases removed from V and 2 bases from J, the gap between germline ends came to 11 bases. The CDR3 is made up of 13 amino acids. DNA for the CDR3: TGTGCCAGCAAGAAGGCCGGCAACTATGGCTACACCTTC. Translated, it gives CASKKAGNYGYTF.

The V and J genes are TRBV9 and TRBJ1-1, with 8 bases lining up with TRBD1. The CDR3 is 15 amino acids. Germline-derived CDR1 and CDR2 are SGDLS and YYNGEE. V lost 0 bases to trimming and J lost 7 bases; unmatched junction nucleotides: 8. The CDR3 loop is CASSVGARGLGEAFF. CDR3 nucleotide sequence: TGTGCCAGCAGCGTAGGGGCCAGGGGGCTTGGTGAAGCTTTCTTT.

The chain carries TRBV7-6 and TRBJ2-1, with D unclear. There are 13 residues in the CDR3. Trimming took 7 bases from V and 2 from J, leaving 9 bases between them. Germline CDR1 reads SGHVS; CDR2 reads FNYEAQ. The CDR3 protein is CASTPGPYNEQFF. The CDR3, as DNA: TGTGCCAGCACCCCCGGGCCCTACAATGAGCAGTTCTTC.